Sequencing of this T cell receptor (beta chain) was carried out in a study of regulatory T cells. General observations from the study: Regulatory T cells showed the strongest V-J pair restriction and V/J gene skewing among patient repertoires. In CD3G-deficient patients, conventional CD4+ T cells were enriched for hydrophobic CDR3 residues at positions 6 and 7.

The PCR used 52 TRBV and 13 TRBJ primers. Produced via immunoSEQ multiplex PCR; TCRdb's table is partial and in-frame only. The sample contains about 18,000 clones, 75% to 85% of which appear only once. Remarks on this clone: Its antigen is unknown.

Germline V CDR1 and CDR2: MDHEN, SYDVKM. V shed 6 bases and J shed 5 bases, with 19 bases lying between them. The CDR3 runs 15 residues. Sample: conventional CD4+ T cells sorted from blood. The TCR was taken from a person aged 30 to 39 with CD3G deficiency. This rearrangement joins TRBV28 to TRBJ1-1; the D gene is possibly TRBD1 (6 bases). This CDR3 reads CASRDQQGGRTEAFF. CDR3 DNA: TGTGCCAGCAGGGACCAACAGGGAGGGAGGACTGAAGCTTTCTTT.